This T cell receptor beta chain was sequenced for a study of CD8 T cells in ankylosing spondylitis. 5'-RACE, quantitative and with molecular barcodes, yielded the TCR beta libraries. One entry per CDR3 protein, called by TCRdb with MiXCR from the 5' RACE reads. This table holds roughly 120,000 distinct CDR3 sequences, around 7% found once. A few counts support this clonotype. Its target is unknown. Study-level findings and limits: Matched synovial fluid from ankylosing spondylitis patients was reported to be enriched for disease-linked clones. It appeared that ankylosing spondylitis blood was characterized by a TCR beta motif of under ten highly homologous variants.

The V and J ends lost 0 bases and 1 base respectively, with 10 bases between them. This CDR3 spans 14 amino acids. Per germline, CDR1 DFQATT and CDR2 SNEGSKA (reference sequence). Sequenced input: blood, either unsorted or a sorted T cell fraction (not recorded which). The chain couples TRBV20-1 to TRBJ2-7, with D unresolved. This receptor was taken from a male donor with ankylosing spondylitis or in good health (not recorded which). CDR3 in amino acids: CSARDLPDSYEQYF. DNA for the CDR3: TGCAGTGCTAGAGATCTCCCGGATTCCTACGAGCAGTACTTC.